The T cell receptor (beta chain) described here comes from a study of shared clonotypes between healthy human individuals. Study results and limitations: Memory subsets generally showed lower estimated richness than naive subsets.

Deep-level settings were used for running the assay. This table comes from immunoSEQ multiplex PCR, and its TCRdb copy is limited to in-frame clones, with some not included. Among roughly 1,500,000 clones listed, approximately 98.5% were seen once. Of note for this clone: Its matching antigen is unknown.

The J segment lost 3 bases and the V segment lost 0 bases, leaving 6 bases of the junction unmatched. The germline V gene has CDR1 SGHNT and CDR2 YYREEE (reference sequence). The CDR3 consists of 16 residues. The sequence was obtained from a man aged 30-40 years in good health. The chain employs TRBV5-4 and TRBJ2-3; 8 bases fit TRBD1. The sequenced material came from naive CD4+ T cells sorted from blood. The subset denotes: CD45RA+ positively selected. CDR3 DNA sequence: TGTGCCAGCAGCTTGGGGGCAGGGGGCTTAACAGATACGCAGTATTTT. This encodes CASSLGAGGLTDTQYF.